There are many counts of the clone carrying this TCR beta chain. Nobody among the patients had been given any treatment before thyroid surgery. V shed 3 bases and J 2 bases; nucleotides not matched to a gene: 6. CDR3 length: 16 amino acids. Via MiXCR, TCRdb re-called the PCR reads. Of about 59,000 clones listed, 16% were seen once; the top ten hold more than 9%. The data originate from a study of metastatic and nonmetastatic thyroid tumors. The chain links TRBV12-3 or TRBV12-4 to TRBJ2-5, with 10 bases aligning to TRBD1. This receptor was taken from a male donor with papillary thyroid cancer or a benign thyroid nodule (not recorded which). Some clones in this sample may be carry-over from other donors' samples. Material: blood. The CDR3 nucleotides read TGTGCCAGCAGTTTGGGGACAGGGGCACCACAAGAGACCCAGTACTTC. Translation: CASSLGTGAPQETQYF.